This T cell receptor beta chain appears in the sequencing data of a study of blood T cell repertoires in COVID-19. Study details: Both acute and convalescent COVID-19 samples were obtained from the United States, Italy and Spain. T cells, B-cell-depleted T cells, or PBMCs provided the cDNA or gDNA that served as material.

CDR1 is KGHSH and CDR2 is LQKENI in the germline V gene. Unmatched junction bases numbered 5, after V lost 2 bases and J lost 14 bases. This CDR3 is 13 amino acids long. In the authors' methods: By means of reference gene primer amplification, nucleated cell counts were estimated. This table comes from immunoSEQ multiplex PCR, and its TCRdb copy is limited to in-frame clones, with some not included. V and J calls plus clone size are reproduced from that table; the DNA served to infer D and trimming. This table holds about 83,000 clones, around 86% found once. Sequencing was carried out using peripheral blood. The sequence came from a man aged 45-65 years with active COVID-19. The chain carries TRBV18 and TRBJ1-4; 10 positions agree with TRBD1. The CDR3 sequence: CASSPNRDRGLFF. DNA for the CDR3: TGTGCCAGCTCACCAAACCGGGACAGGGGTCTGTTTTTT. Variable domain in full (rest from reference TRBV18 and TRBJ1-4): NAGVMQNPRHLVRRRGQEARLRCSPMKGHSHVYWYRQLPEEGLKFMVYLQKENIIDESGMPKERFSAEFPKEGPSILRIQQVVRGDSAAYFCASSPNRDRGLFFGSGTQLSVL.